This entry lists 17 T cell receptor beta chains sequenced from one sample in a study of monozygotic twins with inflammatory bowel disease. TCRdb re-called the 5' RACE reads; every CDR3 protein appears as one record, without DNA. The sample totals about 330,000 distinct CDR3 sequences. Sequences were obtained from blood. These TCRs come from a human donor with ulcerative colitis or Crohn's disease, or a healthy co-twin of an affected twin (not recorded which).

The V gene is TRBV3-1, the J gene TRBJ2-1; TCRdb returns TRBD2, unconfirmable since there is no DNA. The CDR3 is made up of 15 amino acids. Germline values: CDR1 LGHDT, CDR2 YNNKEL (reference sequence). The CDR3 sequence is CASSRLRGSYNEQFF.

The V and J genes are TRBV4-2 and TRBJ2-3. Germline V gene sequence: CDR1 LGHNA, CDR2 YNFKEQ. This CDR3 is built from 13 residues. CDR3 sequence: CASSQRLGDTQYF.

The J gene is TRBJ2-3, the V gene TRBV4-3; as DNA is missing, the TRBD2 call by TCRdb cannot be tested. CDR1 and CDR2 (germline): LGHNA, YSLEER. This CDR3 is 17 amino acids long. CDR3 region: CASSQSAFLESYDTQYF.

The chain has TRBV12-3 or TRBV12-4 and TRBJ1-4. This CDR3 spans 16 amino acids. The CDR3 loop is CASSLDLGFGGEKLFF.

The J gene is TRBJ2-1, the V gene TRBV12-3 or TRBV12-4. This CDR3 has 15 residues. The CDR3 reads CASSVYDGPHNEQFF.

The chain joins TRBV4-1 to TRBJ2-1. The CDR3 loop spans 16 amino acids. Germline CDR1 MGHRA, CDR2 YSYEKL. The CDR3 loop is CASSHPWSSSYNEQFF.

The chain is built from TRBV3-1 and TRBJ2-1; there is no DNA to check the TCRdb D call of TRBD2. This CDR3 region has 14 residues. Germline CDR1 and CDR2: LGHDT and YNNKEL (reference sequence). CDR3 residues: CASSATSGSLLAFF.

This chain connects TRBV29-1 to TRBJ2-7. CDR1 and CDR2 (germline): SQVTM, ANQGSEA. This CDR3 has 13 residues. CDR3 residues: CSVKAASSYEQYF.

The chain has TRBV12-3 or TRBV12-4 and TRBJ2-7; the D call from TCRdb, TRBD1, cannot be confirmed without DNA. This CDR3 is built from 14 residues. The chain's CDR3 is CASSWTGGTYEQYF.

The chain has TRBV12-3 or TRBV12-4 and TRBJ1-1. The CDR3 spans 14 residues. CDR3: CASNRLGMNTEAFF.

J is TRBJ2-3 and V is TRBV4-1. Germline V gene data show CDR1 as MGHRA and CDR2 as YSYEKL. The CDR3 has 17 residues. The CDR3 sequence: CASSQADWLADTDTQYF.

The CDR3: CSARDPEGAGTEAFF. The chain joins TRBV20-1 to TRBJ1-1; the D gene TCRdb calls, TRBD1, cannot be checked with no DNA. The CDR3 runs 15 residues. Germline-derived CDR1 and CDR2 are DFQATT and SNEGSKA (reference sequence).

The CDR3: CSVRGARSTEAFF. The rearrangement joins TRBV20-1 to TRBJ1-1; TCRdb selects TRBD1, and the lack of DNA leaves this call unchecked. The CDR3 runs 13 residues. Germline V gene data show CDR1 as DFQATT and CDR2 as SNEGSKA (reference sequence).

CDR3 loop: CASRVLGTTDTQYF. The chain recombines TRBV5-1 with TRBJ2-3; checking the TCRdb D call of TRBD1 is not possible without DNA. CDR1 is SGHRS, CDR2 YFSETQ, per germline. The CDR3 covers 14 residues.

The chain links TRBV5-1 to TRBJ1-1; TCRdb returns TRBD1, unconfirmable since there is no DNA. There are 15 residues in the CDR3. Per germline, CDR1 SGHRS and CDR2 YFSETQ. The CDR3 is CASSLWGSGDTEAFF.

This rearrangement joins TRBV27 to TRBJ2-1. There are 11 residues in the CDR3. CDR1 and CDR2 (germline): MNHEY, SMNVEV (reference sequence). The CDR3 is CATSRSDEQFF.

The chain has TRBV9 and TRBJ2-1; TCRdb lists TRBD1, though no DNA is available to test this call. This CDR3 region has 16 residues. Germline V CDR1 and CDR2: SGDLS, YYNGEE. The CDR3 sequence is CASSRNGGGGLGEQFF. Supplemented by reference TRBV9 and TRBJ2-1, the full variable domain reads DSGVTQTPKHLITATGQRVTLRCSPRSGDLSVYWYQQSLDQGLQFLIQYYNGEERAKGNILERFSAQQFPDLHSELNLSSLELGDSALYFCASSRNGGGGLGEQFFGPGTRLTVL.